The clone carrying this T cell receptor (beta chain) was seen once. The data are from a study of blood T cell repertoires in COVID-19. TCRdb's table, derived via immunoSEQ multiplex PCR, lists solely in-frame clones and lacks some. The sample carries roughly 320,000 clones, approximately 90% recorded once. After removal of 6 bases from V and 1 base from J, the junction contained 8 bases not matched to a gene. The CDR3 length is 15 residues. Germline lookup yields CDR1 KGHSH and CDR2 LQKENI. This chain uses TRBV18 with TRBJ1-1, with TRBD1 identical over 7 bases. Sequenced: peripheral blood. The receptor was derived from a woman between 50 and 59 years old with COVID-19, enrolled during active disease. The CDR3 reads CASSLGQASNTEAFF. CDR3 in DNA: TGTGCCAGCTCCCTAGGACAGGCGTCGAACACTGAAGCTTTCTTT.